The 17 T cell receptor beta chains reported below all come from one sample, sequenced in a study of shared clonotypes between healthy human individuals. Sequencing used immunoSEQ multiplex PCR; TCRdb keeps in-frame clones, though not all of them. The repertoire consists of millions of clones, with roughly 94% occurring once and the leading ten covering 0.13%. Sample: naive CD4+ T cells sorted from blood. Described subset: CD45RA+ positively selected. These receptors all stem from a young man in good health.

This chain links TRBV7-2 with TRBJ2-7; TRBD2 agrees at 13 bases. J lost 6 bases, V lost 2 bases, and 1 base had no gene match. This CDR3 spans 14 amino acids. Germline assignment: CDR1 SGHTA and CDR2 FQGNSA. The DNA for the CDR3 is TGTGCCAGCAGCTTAAGGACTAGCGGGAGCGAGCAGTACTTC. Translated: CASSLRTSGSEQYF.

J is TRBJ2-5 and V is TRBV7-2, with unresolved D. CDR1 and CDR2 from the germline V gene are SGHTA and FQGNSA. V was cut by 1 base and J by 2 bases, with 8 bases left in between. The CDR3 length is 14 residues. CDR3 DNA sequence: TGTGCCAGCAGCTTAGTCGTTAATCAAGAGACCCAGTACTTC. Translation gives CASSLVVNQETQYF.

This clone was found once. This chain joins TRBV19 and TRBJ1-5, with TRBD1 matching over 7 bases. The CDR3 is 18 residues long. J lost 11 bases, V lost 5 bases, and 24 bases had no gene match. The germline V gene has CDR1 LNHDA and CDR2 SQIVND (reference sequence). The CDR3 spells CASSALPGQTNFFLTQHF. The CDR3 DNA sequence: TGTGCCAGTAGTGCTCTCCCGGGACAGACGAACTTCTTCTTGACCCAGCATTTT.

The V and J genes are TRBV7-9 and TRBJ2-3; TRBD1 agrees at 9 bases. This CDR3 is 13 amino acids long. Looked up from germline, CDR1 is SEHNR and CDR2 is FQNEAQ (reference sequence). Trimming took 6 bases from V and 8 from J; bases not matched to a gene: 6. CDR3 nucleotide sequence: TGTGCCAGCAGTTCGACAGGGGGTGGTACGCAGTATTTT. Encoded protein: CASSSTGGGTQYF.

This clone was seen just once. This chain connects TRBV2 to TRBJ1-4; D is perhaps TRBD1 (5 bases). CDR3 length equals 14 residues. V was trimmed by 8 bases and J by 4 bases, leaving 14 bases between them. The V gene's germline CDR1 is SNHLY and CDR2 FYNNEI. CDR3 amino acids: CASCAGRHNEKLFF. CDR3 DNA sequence: TGTGCCAGCTGCGCGGGACGGCATAATGAAAAACTGTTTTTT.

V and J are TRBV6-5 and TRBJ1-4, with D possibly TRBD1 on 5 matching bases. This CDR3 is built from 14 residues. The germline V and J ends were trimmed by 5 bases and 7 bases, with 14 bases remaining between them. Germline CDR1 is MNHEY and CDR2 is SVGAGI. The CDR3, as DNA: TGTGCCAGCAGTGATAGGAGGGGAGGTGAAAAACTGTTTTTT. Translating it yields CASSDRRGGEKLFF.

This chain connects TRBV5-6 to TRBJ2-7; D uncertain. Deletions cut 2 bases from V and 0 bases from J, with 9 bases between. Germline CDR1 is SGHDT and CDR2 is YYEEEE. The CDR3 is 14 residues long. CDR3 bases: TGTGCCAGCAGCTTCAAGACGGTCTCCTACGAGCAGTACTTC. Its translation: CASSFKTVSYEQYF.

The chain recombines TRBV5-1 with TRBJ2-7, with 11 bases that match TRBD2. V lost 6 bases and J lost 5; bases outside the gene matches: 10. The CDR3 loop spans 15 amino acids. Germline V gene data show CDR1 as SGHRS and CDR2 as YFSETQ. The CDR3: CASTKVAGGSHEQYF. In DNA form, the CDR3 reads TGCGCCAGCACCAAAGTAGCGGGAGGGTCCCACGAGCAGTACTTC. Drawing the rest from reference TRBV5-1 and TRBJ2-7, the complete variable domain is KAGVTQTPRYLIKTRGQQVTLSCSPISGHRSVSWYQQTPGQGLQFLFEYFSETQRNKGNFPGRFSGRQFSNSRSEMNVSTLELGDSALYLCASTKVAGGSHEQYFGPGTRLTVT.

The rearrangement joins TRBV30 to TRBJ1-2; tentatively, D is TRBD1 (5 bases). The CDR3 covers 14 residues. Trimming removed 8 bases from V and 7 bases from J, with 23 bases in between. Germline CDR1 is GTSNPN and CDR2 is SVGIG (reference sequence). The CDR3 DNA sequence: TGTGCCGGAAACCGGGCCCTTTGGGACGGTGGCTACACCTTC. Its translation: CAGNRALWDGGYTF.

Written as DNA, the CDR3 is TGTGCCAGTAGTACGAACTATTATACGCAGTATTTT. Amino acids: CASSTNYYTQYF. The chain uses TRBV19 and TRBJ2-3, with D uncertain. V lost 4 bases to trimming and J lost 7 bases, with 9 bases between them. The CDR3 runs 12 residues. Germline loops: CDR1 LNHDA, CDR2 SQIVND (reference sequence).

This clone turned up a few times. The rearrangement joins TRBV28 to TRBJ2-1; unclear D gene. Germline V gene lookup returns CDR1 MDHEN and CDR2 SYDVKM. V was pared by 8 bases and J by 6 bases, with 11 bases between. The CDR3 length is 12 residues. The CDR3 region is CASRSDGNEQFF. The CDR3 bases are TGTGCCAGCCGGAGCGACGGCAATGAGCAGTTCTTC.

This rearrangement joins TRBV6-5 to TRBJ2-1; 8 nucleotides align to TRBD1. Germline V gene data show CDR1 as MNHEY and CDR2 as SVGAGI. The CDR3 consists of 14 residues. V dropped 3 bases and J dropped 8; count of bases not matched to a gene: 6. CDR3 in DNA: TGTGCCAGCAGTTATGACAGGGGTGGTCATGAGCAGTTCTTC. Amino acids: CASSYDRGGHEQFF.

Notes on this clone: This sample also contains other DNA sequences that code for the same CDR3. This chain connects TRBV2 to TRBJ2-7; perhaps TRBD2 as D (5 bases). Looked up from germline, CDR1 is SNHLY and CDR2 is FYNNEI. This CDR3 has 12 amino acids. The germline V and J ends were trimmed by 7 bases and 1 base, with 8 bases remaining between them. CDR3 region: CASTGDSYEQYF. The CDR3 nucleotides read TGTGCCAGCACCGGGGATTCCTACGAGCAGTACTTC. Looking up the rest from reference TRBV2 and TRBJ2-7 gives the full variable domain: EPEVTQTPSHQVTQMGQEVILRCVPISNHLYFYWYRQILGQKVEFLVSFYNNEISEKSEIFDDQFSVERPDGSNFTLKIRSTKLEDSAMYFCASTGDSYEQYFGPGTRLTVT.

Details on this clone: This sample includes further DNA sequences coding for the same CDR3. This chain connects TRBV7-8 to TRBJ2-2; 12 bases agree with TRBD2. Unmatched junction bases numbered 7, after V lost 5 bases and J lost 6 bases. The germline V gene encodes CDR1 SGHVS and CDR2 FQNEAQ. CDR3 length: 16 residues. The CDR3 region is CASSPRASGGAGELFF. The DNA for the CDR3 is TGTGCCAGCAGCCCTCGGGCTAGCGGGGGGGCCGGGGAGCTGTTTTTT.

This clone has just one count. V usage is TRBV6-6 and J usage is TRBJ2-1; D is possibly TRBD1 (6 bases). The V gene's germline CDR1 is MNHNY and CDR2 SVGAGI (reference sequence). There are 15 residues in the CDR3. The V end was cut by 2 bases, the J end by 7 bases, with 15 bases between. Here the CDR3 reads CASSYRLDSYNEQFF. The CDR3 coding sequence is TGTGCCAGCAGTTACAGACTGGACAGTTATAATGAGCAGTTCTTC.

The J gene is TRBJ2-3, the V gene TRBV7-9; weak D call: TRBD2 (5 bases). The CDR3 contains 14 residues. Germline V CDR1 and CDR2: SEHNR, FQNEAQ (reference sequence). V was shortened by 4 bases and J by 4 bases, with 12 bases between the two germline ends. CDR3 nucleotides: TGTGCCAGCAGCTATCAGATGGAGGCAGATACGCAGTATTTT. This gives the protein CASSYQMEADTQYF.

This chain connects TRBV21-1 to TRBJ2-3; the table assigns TRBD1, which was not confirmed against the DNA. TRBV21-1 is a pseudogene segment. This CDR3 has 15 residues. Here the CDR3 reads CASSTGTVITDTQYF. The CDR3 DNA sequence: TGTGCCAGCAGCACTGGGACAGTAATCACAGATACGCAGTATTTT.